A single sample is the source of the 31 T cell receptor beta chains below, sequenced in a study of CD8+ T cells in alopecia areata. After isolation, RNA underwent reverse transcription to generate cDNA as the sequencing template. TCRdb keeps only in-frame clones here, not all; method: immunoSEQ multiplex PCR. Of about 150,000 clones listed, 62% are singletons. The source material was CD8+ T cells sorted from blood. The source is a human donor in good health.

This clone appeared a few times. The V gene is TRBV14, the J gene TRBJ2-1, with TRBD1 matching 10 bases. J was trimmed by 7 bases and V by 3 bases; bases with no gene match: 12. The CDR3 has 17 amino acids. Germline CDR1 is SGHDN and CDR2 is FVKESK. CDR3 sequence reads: CASSHAPGTGALNEQFF. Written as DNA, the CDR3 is TGTGCCAGCAGCCACGCACCCGGGACAGGGGCATTAAATGAGCAGTTCTTC.

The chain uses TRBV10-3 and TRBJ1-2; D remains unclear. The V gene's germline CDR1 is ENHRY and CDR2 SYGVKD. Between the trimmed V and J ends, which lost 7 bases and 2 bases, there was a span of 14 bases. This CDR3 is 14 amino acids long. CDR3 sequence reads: CAIKADGANYGYTF. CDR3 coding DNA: TGTGCCATCAAGGCCGACGGCGCCAACTATGGCTACACCTTC.

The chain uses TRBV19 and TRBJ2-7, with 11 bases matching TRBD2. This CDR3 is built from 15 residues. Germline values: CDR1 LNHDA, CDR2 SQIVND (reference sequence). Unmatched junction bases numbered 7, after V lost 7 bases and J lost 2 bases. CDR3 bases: TGTGCCAGTACCCCGACTAGCGGGAAGCCCTACGAGCAGTACTTC. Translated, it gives CASTPTSGKPYEQYF.

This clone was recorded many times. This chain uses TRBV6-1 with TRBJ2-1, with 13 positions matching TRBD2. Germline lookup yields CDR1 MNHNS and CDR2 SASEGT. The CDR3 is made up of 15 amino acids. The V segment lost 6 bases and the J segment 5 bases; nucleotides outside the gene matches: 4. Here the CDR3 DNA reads TGTGCCAGCAGAGGGACTAGCGGGGTTCACAATGAGCAGTTCTTC. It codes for CASRGTSGVHNEQFF.

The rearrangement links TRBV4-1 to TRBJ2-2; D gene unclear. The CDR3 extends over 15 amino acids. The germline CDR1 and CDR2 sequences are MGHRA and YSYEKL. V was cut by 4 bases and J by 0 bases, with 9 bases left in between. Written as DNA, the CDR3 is TGCGCCAGCAGCCCGGACGATACGAACACCGGGGAGCTGTTTTTT. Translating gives CASSPDDTNTGELFF.

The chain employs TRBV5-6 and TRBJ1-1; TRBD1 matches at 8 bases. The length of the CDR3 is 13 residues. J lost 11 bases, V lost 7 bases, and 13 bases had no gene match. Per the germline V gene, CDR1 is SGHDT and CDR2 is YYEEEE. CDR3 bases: TGTGCCAGCTGGAAGACAGGGGACGAAGGGGCTTTCTTT. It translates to CASWKTGDEGAFF.

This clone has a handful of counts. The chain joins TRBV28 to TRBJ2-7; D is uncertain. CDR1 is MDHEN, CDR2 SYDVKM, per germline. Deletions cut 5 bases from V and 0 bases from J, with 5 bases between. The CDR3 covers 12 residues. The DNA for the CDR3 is TGTGCCAGCAGTCCCTTCTCCTACGAGCAGTACTTC. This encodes CASSPFSYEQYF.

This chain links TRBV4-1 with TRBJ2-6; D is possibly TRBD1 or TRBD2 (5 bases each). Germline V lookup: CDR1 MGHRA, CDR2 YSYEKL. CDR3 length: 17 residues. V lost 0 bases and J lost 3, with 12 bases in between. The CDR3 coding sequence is TGCGCCAGCAGCCAAGATCGTAGGGGAGTTGGGGCCAACGTCCTGACTTTC. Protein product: CASSQDRRGVGANVLTF.

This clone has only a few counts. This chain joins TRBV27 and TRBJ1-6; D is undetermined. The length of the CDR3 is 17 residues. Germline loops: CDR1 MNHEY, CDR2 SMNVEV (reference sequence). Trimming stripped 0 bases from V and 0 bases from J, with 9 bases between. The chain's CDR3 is CASSLSGRSSYNSPLHF. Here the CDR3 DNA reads TGTGCCAGCAGTTTATCGGGCAGGAGCTCCTATAATTCACCCCTCCACTTT.

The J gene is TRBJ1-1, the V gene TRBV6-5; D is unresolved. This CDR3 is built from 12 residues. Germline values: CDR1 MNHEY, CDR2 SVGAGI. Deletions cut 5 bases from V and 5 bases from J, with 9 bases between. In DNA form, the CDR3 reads TGTGCCAGCAGTCCAGCCGGAACTGAAGCTTTCTTT. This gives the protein CASSPAGTEAFF.

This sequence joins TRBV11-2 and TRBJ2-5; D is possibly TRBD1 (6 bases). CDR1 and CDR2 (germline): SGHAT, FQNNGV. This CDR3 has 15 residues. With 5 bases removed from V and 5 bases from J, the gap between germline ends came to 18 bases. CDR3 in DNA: TGTGCCAGCAGCCCGCCGGACAGCCTGGAGGAGACCCAGTACTTC. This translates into CASSPPDSLEETQYF. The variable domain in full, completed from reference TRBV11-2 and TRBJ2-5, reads EAGVAQSPRYKIIEKRQSVAFWCNPISGHATLYWYQQILGQGPKLLIQFQNNGVVDDSQLPKDRFSAERLKGVDSTLKIQPAKLEDSAVYLCASSPPDSLEETQYFGPGTRLLVL.

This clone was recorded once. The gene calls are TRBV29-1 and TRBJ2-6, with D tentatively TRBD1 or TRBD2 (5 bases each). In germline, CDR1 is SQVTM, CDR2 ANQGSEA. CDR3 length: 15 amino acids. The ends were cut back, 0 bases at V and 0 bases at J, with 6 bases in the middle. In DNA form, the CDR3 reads TGCAGCGTTGAAGAGGGACGCTCTGGGGCCAACGTCCTGACTTTC. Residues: CSVEEGRSGANVLTF.

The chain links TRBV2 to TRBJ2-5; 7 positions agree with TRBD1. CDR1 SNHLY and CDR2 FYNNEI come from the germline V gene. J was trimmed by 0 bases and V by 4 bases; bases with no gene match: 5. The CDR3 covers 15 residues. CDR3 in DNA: TGTGCCAGCAGTGGGGGGACAGCATACCAAGAGACCCAGTACTTC. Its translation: CASSGGTAYQETQYF.

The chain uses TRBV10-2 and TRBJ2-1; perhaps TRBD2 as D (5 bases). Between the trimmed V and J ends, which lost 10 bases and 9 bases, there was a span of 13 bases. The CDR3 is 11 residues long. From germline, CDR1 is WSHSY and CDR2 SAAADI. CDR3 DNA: TGCGCCACTTTTACTAGTTTTGAGCAGTTCTTC. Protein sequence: CATFTSFEQFF.

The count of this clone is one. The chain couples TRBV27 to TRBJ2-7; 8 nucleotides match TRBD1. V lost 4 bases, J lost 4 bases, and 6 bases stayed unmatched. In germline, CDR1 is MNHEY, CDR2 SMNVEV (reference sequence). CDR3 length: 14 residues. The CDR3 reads CASSYGQGPYEQYF. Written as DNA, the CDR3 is TGTGCCAGCAGTTACGGACAGGGCCCGTACGAGCAGTACTTC.

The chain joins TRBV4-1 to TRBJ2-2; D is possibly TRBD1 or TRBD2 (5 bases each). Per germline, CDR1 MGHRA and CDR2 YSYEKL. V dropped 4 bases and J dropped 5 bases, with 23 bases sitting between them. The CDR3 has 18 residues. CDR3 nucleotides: TGCGCCAGCAGCCTCAAATTCCTATCGGGACCGGTGACCGGGGAGCTGTTTTTT. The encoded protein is CASSLKFLSGPVTGELFF.

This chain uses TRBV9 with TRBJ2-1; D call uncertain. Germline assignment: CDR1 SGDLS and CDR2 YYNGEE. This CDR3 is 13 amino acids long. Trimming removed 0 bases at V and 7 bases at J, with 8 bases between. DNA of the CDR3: TGTGCCAGCAGCGTAGCTAGTGGTAATGAGCAGTTCTTC. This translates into CASSVASGNEQFF.

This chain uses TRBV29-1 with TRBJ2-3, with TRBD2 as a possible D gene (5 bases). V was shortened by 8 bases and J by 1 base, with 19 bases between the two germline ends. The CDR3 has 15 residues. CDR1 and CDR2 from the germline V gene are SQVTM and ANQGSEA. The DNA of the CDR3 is TGCAGCACCAACTGGGATAGCGAAGGCACAGATACGCAGTATTTT. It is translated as CSTNWDSEGTDTQYF.

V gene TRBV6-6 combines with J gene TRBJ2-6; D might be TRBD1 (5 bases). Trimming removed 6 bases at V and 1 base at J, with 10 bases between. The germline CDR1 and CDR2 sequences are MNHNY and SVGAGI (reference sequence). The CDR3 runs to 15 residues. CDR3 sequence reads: CASRPQGSGANVLTF. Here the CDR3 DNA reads TGTGCCAGCAGACCCCAGGGATCTGGGGCCAACGTCCTGACTTTC.

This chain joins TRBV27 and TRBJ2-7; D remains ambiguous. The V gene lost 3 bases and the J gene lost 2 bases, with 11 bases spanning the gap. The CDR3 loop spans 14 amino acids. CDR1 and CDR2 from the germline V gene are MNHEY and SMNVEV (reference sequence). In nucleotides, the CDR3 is TGTGCCAGCAGTTTTTACGGGCCTACCTACGAGCAGTACTTC. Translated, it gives CASSFYGPTYEQYF.

Here the CDR3 reads CASSLARRNTEAFF. In DNA, the CDR3 is TGTGCCAGCAGCTTAGCTCGGAGGAACACTGAAGCTTTCTTT. The rearrangement links TRBV7-9 to TRBJ1-1; D uncertain. V shed 0 bases and J shed 1 base, with 6 bases lying between them. From germline, CDR1 is SEHNR and CDR2 FQNEAQ (reference sequence). The CDR3 has 14 amino acids.

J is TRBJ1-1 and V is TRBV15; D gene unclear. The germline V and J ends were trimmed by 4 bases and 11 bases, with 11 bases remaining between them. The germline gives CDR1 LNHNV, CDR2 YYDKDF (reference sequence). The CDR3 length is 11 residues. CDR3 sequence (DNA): TGTGCCACCAGCAAAGGCCTAGAGGCTTTCTTT. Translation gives CATSKGLEAFF.

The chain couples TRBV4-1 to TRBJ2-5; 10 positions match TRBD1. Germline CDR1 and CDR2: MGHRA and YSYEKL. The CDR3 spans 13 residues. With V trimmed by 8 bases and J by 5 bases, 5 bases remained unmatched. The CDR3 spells CASWDRGMETQYF. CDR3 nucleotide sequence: TGCGCCAGCTGGGACAGGGGAATGGAGACCCAGTACTTC.

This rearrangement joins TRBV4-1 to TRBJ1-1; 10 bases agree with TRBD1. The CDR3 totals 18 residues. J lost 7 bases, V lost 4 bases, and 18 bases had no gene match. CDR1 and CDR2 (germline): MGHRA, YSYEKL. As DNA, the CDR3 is TGCGCCAGCAGCCTCAACCCGGGACAGGGGAGGCCCAAGGATGAAGCTTTCTTT. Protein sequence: CASSLNPGQGRPKDEAFF.

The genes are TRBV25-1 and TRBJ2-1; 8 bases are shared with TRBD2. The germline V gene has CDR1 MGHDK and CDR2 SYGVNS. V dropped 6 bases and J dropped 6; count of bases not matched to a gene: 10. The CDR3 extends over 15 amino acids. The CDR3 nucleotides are TGTGCCAGCAGGGTGGCGGGAGGCCTTCGCAATGAGCAGTTCTTC. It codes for CASRVAGGLRNEQFF.

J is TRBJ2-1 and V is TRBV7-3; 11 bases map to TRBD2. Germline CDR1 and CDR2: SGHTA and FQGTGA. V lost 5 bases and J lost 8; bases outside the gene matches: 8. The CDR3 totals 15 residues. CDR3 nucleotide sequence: TGTGCCAGCAGCCCCAGACTAGCGGGATGGGATGAGCAGTTCTTC. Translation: CASSPRLAGWDEQFF. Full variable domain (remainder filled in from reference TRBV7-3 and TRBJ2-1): GAGVSQTPSNKVTEKGKYVELRCDPISGHTALYWYRQSLGQGPEFLIYFQGTGAADDSGLPNDRFFAVRPEGSVSTLKIQRTERGDSAVYLCASSPRLAGWDEQFFGPGTRLTVL.

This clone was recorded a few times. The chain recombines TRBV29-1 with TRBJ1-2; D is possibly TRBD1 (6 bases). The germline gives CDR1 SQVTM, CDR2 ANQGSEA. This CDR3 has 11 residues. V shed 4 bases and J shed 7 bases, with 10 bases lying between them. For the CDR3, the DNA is TGCAGCGTTGCCGGGACACTTGGCTACACCTTC. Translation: CSVAGTLGYTF.

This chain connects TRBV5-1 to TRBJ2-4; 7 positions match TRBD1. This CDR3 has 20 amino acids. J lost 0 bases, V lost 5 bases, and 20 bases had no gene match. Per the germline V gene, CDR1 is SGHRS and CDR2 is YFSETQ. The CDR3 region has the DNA TGCGCCAGCAGACCTGGGACAGACCTACCCCTAGGGCTAGCCAAAAACATTCAGTACTTC. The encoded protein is CASRPGTDLPLGLAKNIQYF. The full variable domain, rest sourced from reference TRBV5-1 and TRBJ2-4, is KAGVTQTPRYLIKTRGQQVTLSCSPISGHRSVSWYQQTPGQGLQFLFEYFSETQRNKGNFPGRFSGRQFSNSRSEMNVSTLELGDSALYLCASRPGTDLPLGLAKNIQYFGAGTRLSVL.

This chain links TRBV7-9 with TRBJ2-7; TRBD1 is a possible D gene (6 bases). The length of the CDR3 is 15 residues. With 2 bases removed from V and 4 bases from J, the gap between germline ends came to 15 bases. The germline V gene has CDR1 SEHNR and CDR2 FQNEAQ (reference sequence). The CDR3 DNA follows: TGTGCCAGCAGCTTAACGCCGGGACAACTATACGAGCAGTACTTC. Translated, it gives CASSLTPGQLYEQYF.

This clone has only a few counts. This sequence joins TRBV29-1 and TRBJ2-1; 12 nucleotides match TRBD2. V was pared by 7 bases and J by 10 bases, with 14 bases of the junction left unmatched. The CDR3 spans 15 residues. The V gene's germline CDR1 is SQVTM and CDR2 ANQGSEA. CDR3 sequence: CSAAALAGGVHEQFF. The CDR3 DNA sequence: TGCAGCGCCGCAGCCCTAGCGGGAGGGGTACACGAGCAGTTCTTC.

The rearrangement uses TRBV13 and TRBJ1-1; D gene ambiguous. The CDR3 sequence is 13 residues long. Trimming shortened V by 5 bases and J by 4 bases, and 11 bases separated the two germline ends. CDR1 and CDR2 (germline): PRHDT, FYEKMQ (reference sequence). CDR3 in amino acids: CASSGGWGTEAFF. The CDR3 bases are TGTGCCAGCAGCGGAGGATGGGGCACTGAAGCTTTCTTT.